A selection of T cell receptor beta chains follows, all from one sample in a study of CD8+ T cells in alopecia areata. Generated by immunoSEQ multiplex PCR, the TCRdb table keeps only in-frame clones and is missing some. The sample has 15,000 to 20,000 clones, 59% seen once. The sample here was skin, taken at week 4, from a patient treated with tofacitinib. These receptors all come from a human donor with alopecia areata. Both conserved end residues are part of each CDR3.

V gene: TRBV7-9
CDR3 protein: CASSQVVETYEQYF

V gene: TRBV18
CDR3 protein: CASSPGRYSNQPQHF

V gene: TRBV28
CDR3 protein: CASSPTLPYTEAFF

V gene: TRBV5-5
CDR3 protein: CASSQGNSGAEAFF

V gene: TRBV28
CDR3 protein: CASRPGQGFNEQFF

V gene: TRBV29-1
CDR3 protein: CSVDPGQGRGYTF

V gene: TRBV9
CDR3 protein: CASSVTGSSTEAFF

V gene: TRBV5-5
CDR3 protein: CASQDTEGITDTQYF

V gene: TRBV2
CDR3 protein: CASSVGGQGAAVTEAFF

V gene: TRBV7-6
CDR3 protein: CASSLDAGGRAGELFF

V gene: TRBV27
CDR3 protein: CASSFGGGRGTEAFF

V gene: TRBV5-1
CDR3 protein: CASSIPPAEAFF

V gene: TRBV29-1
CDR3 protein: CSVDGQAGEQYF

V gene: TRBV5-1
CDR3 protein: CASSLVQGTNEKLFF

V gene: TRBV18
CDR3 protein: CASSPSGLAGSYEQYF

V gene: TRBV4-1
CDR3 protein: CASSQGGRGSPGGETQYF

V gene: TRBV7-9
CDR3 protein: CASSLRSEAFF

V gene: TRBV7-8
CDR3 protein: CASSPGAADGQVYGYTF

V gene: TRBV28
CDR3 protein: CASSLNGETQYF

V gene: TRBV7-2
CDR3 protein: CASSLDPRWGRRSSPLHF

V gene: TRBV4-3
CDR3 protein: CASSQELLREQYF

V gene: TRBV5-8
CDR3 protein: CASSFSGNTEAFF

V gene: TRBV25-1
CDR3 protein: CASSEYTTSSHEQFF

V gene: TRBV4-3
CDR3 protein: CASSQDMGGNIQYF

V gene: TRBV6-5
CDR3 protein: CASSPSGTGMYEQYF

V gene: TRBV6-1
CDR3 protein: CASSEARGGEKQFF

V gene: TRBV10-3
CDR3 protein: CAISESLRGSYNEQFF

V gene: TRBV29-1
CDR3 protein: CSVSPYRDNEQFF

V gene: TRBV7-8
CDR3 protein: CASSSGPTGSSYEQYF

V gene: TRBV28
CDR3 protein: CASTLKGAVPNYEQYF

V gene: TRBV4-1
CDR3 protein: CASSQSGARTEAFF

V gene: TRBV11-2
CDR3 protein: CASSVGQGEEKLFF

V gene: TRBV14
CDR3 protein: CASSQERNIAGGDTQYF

V gene: TRBV4-1
CDR3 protein: CASSLGLQETQYF

V gene: TRBV28
CDR3 protein: CASSSGSVAEAFF

V gene: TRBV4-1
CDR3 protein: CASSQVDMGWANYGYTF

V gene: TRBV14
CDR3 protein: CASSPWAGGTEAFF

V gene: TRBV7-9
CDR3 protein: CASSLASGTGDTGELFF

V gene: TRBV27
CDR3 protein: CASSFYRDRGDEQFF

V gene: TRBV4-1
CDR3 protein: CASRRSSGGSPLHF

V gene: TRBV28
CDR3 protein: CASRAWGGSSTDTQYF